The clone carrying this T cell receptor beta chain was counted at least ten times. Stated time point: newly diagnosed GD, antithyroid drugs for less than 3 months. PBMC RNA served as the TCR library source. These data belong to a study of regulatory T cells in long-lasting Graves disease. Combining iRepertoire HTBI primers with Arm-PCR of CDR3 regions, the authors built TCR beta libraries. TCRdb fed the multiplex PCR reads into MiXCR, producing one record per CDR3 protein. The table shows some 490,000 distinct CDR3 sequences, with approximately 12% occurring only once. This CDR3 comprises 17 residues. V lost 2 bases to trimming and J lost 0 bases; unmatched junction nucleotides: 5. Separately, the same data were catalogued under a study of T cells in Graves' hyperthyroidism and ophthalmopathy. Per that study: Graves' hyperthyroidism was deemed stable given no ophthalmopathy progression within 18 months. A first-round RT-PCR of the TCR CDR3 used the HTBI primer set.

The chain is built from TRBV12-3 or TRBV12-4 and TRBJ2-1, with TRBD2 identical over 9 bases. The specimen comprised peripheral blood mononuclear cells (PBMCs), sampled at new diagnosis, from a patient treated with antithyroid drugs. This receptor was identified in a woman aged 25 to 45 with Graves disease. CDR3 loop: CASSLTPLAGSYNEQFF. For the CDR3, the DNA is TGTGCCAGCAGTTTAACCCCACTAGCGGGCTCCTACAATGAGCAGTTCTTC.